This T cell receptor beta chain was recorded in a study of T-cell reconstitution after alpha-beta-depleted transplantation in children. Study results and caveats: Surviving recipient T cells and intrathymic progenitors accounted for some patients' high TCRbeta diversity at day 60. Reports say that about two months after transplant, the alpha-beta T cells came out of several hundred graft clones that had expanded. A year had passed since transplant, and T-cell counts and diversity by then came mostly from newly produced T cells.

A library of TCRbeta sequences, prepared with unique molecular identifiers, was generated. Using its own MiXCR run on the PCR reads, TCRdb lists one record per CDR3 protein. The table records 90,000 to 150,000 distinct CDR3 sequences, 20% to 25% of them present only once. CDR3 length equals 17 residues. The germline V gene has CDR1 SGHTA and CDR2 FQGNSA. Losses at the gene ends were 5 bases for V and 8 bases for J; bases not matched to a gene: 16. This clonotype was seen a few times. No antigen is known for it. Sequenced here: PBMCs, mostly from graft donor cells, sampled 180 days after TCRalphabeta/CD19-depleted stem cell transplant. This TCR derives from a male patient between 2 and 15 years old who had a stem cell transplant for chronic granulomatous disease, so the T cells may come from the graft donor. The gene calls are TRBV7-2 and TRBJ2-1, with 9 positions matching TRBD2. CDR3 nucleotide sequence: TGTGCCAGCAGCCGCCCTCTACGCAAAGCGGGAGGTGATGAGCAGTTCTTC. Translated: CASSRPLRKAGGDEQFF.